Listed here are 3 T cell receptor beta chains from one sample, sequenced in a study of spatial heterogeneity in lung cancer. These TCRs are of unknown antigen specificity. TCRdb re-analysed the 5' RACE reads in MiXCR, keeping a single row per CDR3 protein. The sample has a few thousand distinct CDR3 sequences, more than 6.5% seen once. General study findings and limits: The number of expanded tumor alpha and beta chains correlated with mutation number.

Noted time point: sample taken at primary tumor resection. Material: lung tumor tissue, obtained at surgery. The receptors come from a male donor with early-stage non-small cell lung cancer.

This clonotype is medium-sized. In a library made to pick up alpha chains, this beta chain is a stray read with a size that means little. This chain links TRBV11-3 with TRBJ2-7; no reliable D call. Trimming stripped 5 bases from V and 6 bases from J, with 14 bases between. This CDR3 comprises 13 residues. Germline assignment: CDR1 SGHNT and CDR2 YENEEA. CDR3 in amino acids: CASSESYRGEQYV. CDR3 nucleotide sequence: TGTGCCAGCAGCGAAAGCTATCGAGGCGAGCAGTACGTC.

In this sample, this clonotype is medium-sized. Little can be read into the size of this beta chain, an off-target read in a library designed for alpha chains. The rearrangement links TRBV11-2 to TRBJ1-3; TRBD1 matches 8 bases. The J segment lost 0 bases and the V segment lost 5 bases, leaving 6 bases of the junction unmatched. CDR1 and CDR2 from the germline V gene are SGHAT and FQNNGV. The CDR3 contains 16 residues. The CDR3 region has the DNA TGTGCCAGCAGCGGACGGACAGGGATCTCTGGAAACACCATATATTTT. Protein sequence: CASSGRTGISGNTIYF.

Concerning this clonotype itself: This beta chain lies outside the target of a library built for alpha chains; its clone size means little. This CDR3 reads CASSPPGLAGEQYF. Here the CDR3 DNA reads TGTGCCAGCAGCCCACCGGGACTAGCGGGAGAGCAGTACTTC. The chain recombines TRBV7-9 with TRBJ2-7; 13 nucleotides match TRBD2. Germline assignment: CDR1 SEHNR and CDR2 FQNEAQ (reference sequence). Trimming at V came to 5 bases and at J to 7 bases, leaving 5 bases not matched to a gene. This CDR3 region has 14 residues.